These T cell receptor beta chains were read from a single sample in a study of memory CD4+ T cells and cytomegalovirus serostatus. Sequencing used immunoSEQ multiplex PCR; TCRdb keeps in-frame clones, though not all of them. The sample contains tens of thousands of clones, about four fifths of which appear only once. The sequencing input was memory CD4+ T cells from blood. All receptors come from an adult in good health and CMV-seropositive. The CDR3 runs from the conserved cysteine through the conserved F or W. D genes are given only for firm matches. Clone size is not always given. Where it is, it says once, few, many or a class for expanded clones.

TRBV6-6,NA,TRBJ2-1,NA,CASSPGTVYNEQFF,TGTGCCAGCAGCCCCGGGACGGTTTACAATGAGCAGTTCTTC
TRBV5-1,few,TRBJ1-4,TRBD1,CASSLGTGATNEKLFF,TGCGCCAGCAGCTTGGGGACAGGGGCAACTAATGAAAAACTGTTTTTT
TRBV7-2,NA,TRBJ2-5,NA,CASSFGETQYF,TGTGCCAGCAGCTTCGGAGAGACCCAGTACTTC
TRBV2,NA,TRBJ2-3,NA,CASRSGYTDTQYF,TGTGCCAGCAGGTCGGGTTACACAGATACGCAGTATTTT
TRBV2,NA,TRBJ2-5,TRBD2,CASSEAIVGREIQYF,TGTGCCAGCAGTGAAGCTATAGTGGGGAGGGAGATCCAGTACTTC
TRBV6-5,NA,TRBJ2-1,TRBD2,CASRFGTSFYNEQFF,TGTGCCAGCCGATTCGGGACTAGTTTCTACAATGAGCAGTTCTTC
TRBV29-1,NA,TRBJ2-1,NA,CSVEVNEQFF,TGCAGCGTTGAGGTCAATGAGCAGTTCTTC
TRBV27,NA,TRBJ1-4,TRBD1,CARGLGDRVNEKLFF,TGTGCCAGGGGCCTTGGGGACAGGGTTAATGAAAAACTGTTTTTT
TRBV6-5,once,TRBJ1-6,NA,CASSLTRGNSPLHF,TGTGCCAGCAGTTTAACAAGGGGGAATTCACCCCTCCACTTT
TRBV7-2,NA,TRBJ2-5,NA,CASSPWQETQYF,TGTGCCAGCAGCCCCTGGCAAGAGACCCAGTACTTC
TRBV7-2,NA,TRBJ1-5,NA,CASSPYSNQPQHF,TGTGCCAGCAGCCCCTATAGCAATCAGCCCCAGCATTTT
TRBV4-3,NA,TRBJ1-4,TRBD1,CASSPGDREDEKLFF,TGCGCCAGCAGCCCAGGGGACAGGGAGGATGAAAAACTGTTTTTT
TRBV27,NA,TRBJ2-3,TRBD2,CASSLLAGSTDTQYF,TGTGCCAGCAGTCTACTAGCGGGGAGCACAGATACGCAGTATTTT
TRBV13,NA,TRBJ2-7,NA,CASSLGWGSSYEQYF,TGTGCCAGCAGCTTAGGGTGGGGCAGCTCCTACGAGCAGTACTTC
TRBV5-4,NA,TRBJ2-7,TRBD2,CASGIAGVHEQYF,TGTGCCAGCGGCATAGCGGGAGTCCACGAGCAGTACTTC
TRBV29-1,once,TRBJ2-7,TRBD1,CSVATGGAYEQYF,TGCAGCGTTGCGACAGGGGGCGCTTACGAGCAGTACTTC
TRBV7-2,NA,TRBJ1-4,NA,CASSSIFGTENEKLFF,TGTGCCAGCAGCTCGATTTTCGGGACGGAAAATGAAAAACTGTTTTTT
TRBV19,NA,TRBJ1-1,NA,CASRETPMNTEAFF,TGTGCCAGTCGGGAGACACCCATGAACACTGAAGCTTTCTTT
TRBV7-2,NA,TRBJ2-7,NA,CASSPGRDKTYEQYF,TGTGCCAGCAGCCCCGGCCGGGACAAAACCTACGAGCAGTACTTC
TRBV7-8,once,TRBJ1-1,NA,CASTNYDTLTEAFF,TGTGCCAGCACAAATTATGACACACTCACTGAAGCTTTCTTT
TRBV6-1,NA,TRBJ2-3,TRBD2,CASMWVAGGIDTQYF,TGTGCCAGCATGTGGGTAGCGGGAGGAATAGATACGCAGTATTTT
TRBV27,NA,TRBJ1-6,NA,CARQDGNSPLHF,TGTGCCCGCCAGGACGGAAATTCACCCCTCCACTTT
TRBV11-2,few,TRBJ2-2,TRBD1,CASSSGTGYTGELFF,TGTGCCAGCAGTTCCGGGACAGGGTACACCGGGGAGCTGTTTTTT
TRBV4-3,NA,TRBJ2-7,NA,CASSRRVSGDSYEQYF,TGCGCCAGCAGCCGCCGAGTGTCGGGGGACTCCTACGAGCAGTACTTC
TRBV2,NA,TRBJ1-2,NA,CASSELYGYTF,TGTGCCAGCAGTGAACTCTATGGCTACACCTTC
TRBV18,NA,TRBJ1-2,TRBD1,CASSPGQGDRYGYTF,TGTGCCAGCTCCCCGGGACAGGGTGATCGGTATGGCTACACCTTC
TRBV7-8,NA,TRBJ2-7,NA,CASSLAHSSYEQYF,TGTGCCAGCAGCTTAGCGCACAGCTCCTACGAGCAGTACTTC
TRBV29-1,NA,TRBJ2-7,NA,CSASTDQHEQYF,TGCAGCGCATCGACAGACCAGCACGAGCAGTACTTC
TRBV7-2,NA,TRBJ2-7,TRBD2,CASSFSGSGYEQYF,TGTGCCAGCAGCTTTAGCGGGAGTGGCTACGAGCAGTACTTC
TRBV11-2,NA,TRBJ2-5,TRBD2,CASSPLAGFQETQYF,TGTGCCAGCTCCCCCCTAGCGGGTTTCCAAGAGACCCAGTACTTC
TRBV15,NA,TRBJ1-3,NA,CATSRDPSGLGNTIYF,TGTGCCACCAGCAGAGATCCCTCAGGGCTCGGAAACACCATATATTTT
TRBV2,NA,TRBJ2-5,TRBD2,CASSDWTSGGEQETQYF,TGTGCCAGCAGTGACTGGACTAGCGGGGGAGAACAAGAGACCCAGTACTTC
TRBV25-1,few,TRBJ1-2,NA,CASSESGTSYTFYGYTF,TGTGCCAGCAGTGAATCTGGCACCTCTTACACCTTTTATGGCTACACCTTC
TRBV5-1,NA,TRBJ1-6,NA,CASSLQGMNSPLHF,TGCGCCAGCAGCTTGCAGGGGATGAATTCACCCCTCCACTTT
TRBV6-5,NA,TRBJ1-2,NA,CASSLSAGFDGYTF,TGTGCCAGCAGCCTGTCCGCAGGGTTTGATGGCTACACCTTC
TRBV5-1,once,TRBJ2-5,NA,CASSWDVQETQYF,TGCGCCAGCAGCTGGGACGTCCAAGAGACCCAGTACTTC
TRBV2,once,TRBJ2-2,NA,CATRPPRATGELFF,TGTGCCACGAGACCCCCGCGGGCCACCGGGGAGCTGTTTTTT
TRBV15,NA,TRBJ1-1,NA,CATSREGMSVEAFF,TGTGCCACCAGCAGAGAAGGTATGTCCGTGGAAGCTTTCTTT
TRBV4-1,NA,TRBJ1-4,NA,CASSPLGDPGEKLFF,TGCGCCAGCAGCCCCTTAGGGGACCCTGGTGAAAAACTGTTTTTT
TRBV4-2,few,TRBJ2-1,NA,CASSQREHNEQFF,TGTGCCAGCAGCCAACGGGAGCATAATGAGCAGTTCTTC
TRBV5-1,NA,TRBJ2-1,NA,CASSLSQGAYNEQFF,TGCGCCAGCAGCTTGTCACAGGGTGCCTACAATGAGCAGTTCTTC
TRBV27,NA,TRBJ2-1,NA,CASSLWGSYNEQFF,TGTGCCAGCAGTTTATGGGGGTCTTACAATGAGCAGTTCTTC
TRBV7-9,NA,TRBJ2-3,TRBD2,CASSLLGGGDTQYF,TGTGCCAGCAGCTTACTCGGGGGAGGGGATACGCAGTATTTT
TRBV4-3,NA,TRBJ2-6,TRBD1,CASSQAQQGFGANVLTF,TGCGCCAGCAGCCAAGCCCAACAGGGGTTCGGGGCCAACGTCCTGACTTTC
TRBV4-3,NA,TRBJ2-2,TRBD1,CASSHRDRVTGELFF,TGCGCCAGCAGCCACCGGGACAGGGTCACCGGGGAGCTGTTTTTT
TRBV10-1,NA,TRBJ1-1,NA,CASSLQTNTEAFF,TGCGCCAGCAGTCTTCAAACGAACACTGAAGCTTTCTTT
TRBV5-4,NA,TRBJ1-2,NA,CASSLVGLRGYTF,TGTGCCAGCAGCTTGGTAGGGTTGAGGGGCTACACCTTC
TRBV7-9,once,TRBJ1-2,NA,CASSSSGLYGYTF,TGTGCCAGCAGCTCCAGTGGACTCTATGGCTACACCTTC
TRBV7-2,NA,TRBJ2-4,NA,CASSVGGGAKNIQYF,TGTGCCAGCAGCGTGGGCGGGGGCGCCAAAAACATTCAGTACTTC
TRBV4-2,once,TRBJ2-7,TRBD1,CASSQDGTGSSYEQYF,TGTGCCAGCAGCCAAGATGGGACAGGGAGCTCCTACGAGCAGTACTTC
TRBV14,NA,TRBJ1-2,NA,CASSQEVSPLGGYTF,TGTGCCAGCAGCCAAGAGGTATCTCCCCTCGGGGGCTACACCTTC
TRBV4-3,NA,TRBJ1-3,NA,CASSQDVNSGNTIYF,TGCGCCAGCAGCCAAGATGTAAACTCTGGAAACACCATATATTTT
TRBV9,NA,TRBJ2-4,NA,CASSVGATKNIQYF,TGTGCCAGCAGCGTAGGGGCGACCAAAAACATTCAGTACTTC